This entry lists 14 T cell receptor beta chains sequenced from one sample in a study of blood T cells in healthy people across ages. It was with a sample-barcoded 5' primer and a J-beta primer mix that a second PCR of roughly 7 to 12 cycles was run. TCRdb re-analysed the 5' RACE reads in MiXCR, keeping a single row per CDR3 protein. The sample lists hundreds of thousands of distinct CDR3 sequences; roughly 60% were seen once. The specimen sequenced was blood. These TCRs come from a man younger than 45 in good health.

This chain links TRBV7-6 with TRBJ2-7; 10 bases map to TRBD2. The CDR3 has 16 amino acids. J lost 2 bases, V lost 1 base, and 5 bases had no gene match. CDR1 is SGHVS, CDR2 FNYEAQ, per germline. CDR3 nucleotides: TGTGCCAGCAGCTTAGGCCTAGCGGGAGAAGCCTACGAGCAGTACTTC. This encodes CASSLGLAGEAYEQYF.

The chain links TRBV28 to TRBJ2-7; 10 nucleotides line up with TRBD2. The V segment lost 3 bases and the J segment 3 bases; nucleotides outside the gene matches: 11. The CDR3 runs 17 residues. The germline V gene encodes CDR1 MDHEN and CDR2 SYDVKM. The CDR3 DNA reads TGTGCCAGCAGTTTGTATGGGCTAGCGGGAGTGGGCTACGAGCAGTACTTC. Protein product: CASSLYGLAGVGYEQYF.

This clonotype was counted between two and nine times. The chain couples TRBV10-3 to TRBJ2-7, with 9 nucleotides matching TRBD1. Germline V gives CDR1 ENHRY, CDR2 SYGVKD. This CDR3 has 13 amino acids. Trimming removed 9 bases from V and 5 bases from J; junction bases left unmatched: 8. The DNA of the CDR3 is TGTGCCATTAAATCCGGGACAGGGAACGAGCAGTACTTC. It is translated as CAIKSGTGNEQYF.

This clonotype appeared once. The CDR3 protein is CASSRTRWVYEQYF. In DNA, the CDR3 is TGTGCCAGCAGCAGGACTAGGTGGGTCTACGAGCAGTACTTC. V gene TRBV7-2 combines with J gene TRBJ2-7, with 7 bases fitting TRBD2. V was clipped by 5 bases and J by 3 bases; unmatched bases: 7. CDR3 length: 14 amino acids. From germline, CDR1 is SGHTA and CDR2 FQGNSA.

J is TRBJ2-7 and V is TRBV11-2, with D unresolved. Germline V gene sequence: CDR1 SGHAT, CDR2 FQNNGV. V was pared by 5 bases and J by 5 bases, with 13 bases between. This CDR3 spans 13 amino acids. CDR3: CASSTSIGDEQYF. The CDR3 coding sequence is TGTGCCAGCAGCACCTCCATAGGTGACGAGCAGTACTTC.

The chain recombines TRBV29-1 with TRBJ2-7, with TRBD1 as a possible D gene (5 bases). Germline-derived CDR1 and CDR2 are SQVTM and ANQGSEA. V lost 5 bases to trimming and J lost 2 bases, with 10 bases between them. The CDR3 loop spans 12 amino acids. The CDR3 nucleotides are TGCAGCGTTTCCGACAGAACCTACGAGCAGTACTTC. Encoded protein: CSVSDRTYEQYF.

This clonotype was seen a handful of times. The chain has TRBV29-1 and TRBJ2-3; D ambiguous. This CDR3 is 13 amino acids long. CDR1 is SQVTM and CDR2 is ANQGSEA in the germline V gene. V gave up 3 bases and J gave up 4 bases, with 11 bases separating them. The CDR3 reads CSVEPVTSDTQYF. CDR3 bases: TGCAGCGTTGAGCCGGTTACCTCAGATACGCAGTATTTT.

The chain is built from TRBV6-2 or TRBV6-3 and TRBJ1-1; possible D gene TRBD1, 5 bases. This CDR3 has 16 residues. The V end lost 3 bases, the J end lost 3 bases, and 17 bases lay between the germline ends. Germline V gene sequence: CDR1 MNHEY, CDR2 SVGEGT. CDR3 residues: CASSYRGTGRDTEAFF. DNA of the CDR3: TGTGCCAGCAGTTATAGAGGGACGGGGAGGGACACTGAAGCTTTCTTT.

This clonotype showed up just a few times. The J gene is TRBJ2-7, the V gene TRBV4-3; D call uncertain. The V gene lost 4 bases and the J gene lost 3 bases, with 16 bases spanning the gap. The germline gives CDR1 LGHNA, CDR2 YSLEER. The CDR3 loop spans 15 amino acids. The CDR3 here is CASSLGSTELYEQYF. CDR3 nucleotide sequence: TGCGCCAGCAGCCTTGGATCGACGGAGCTCTACGAGCAGTACTTC.

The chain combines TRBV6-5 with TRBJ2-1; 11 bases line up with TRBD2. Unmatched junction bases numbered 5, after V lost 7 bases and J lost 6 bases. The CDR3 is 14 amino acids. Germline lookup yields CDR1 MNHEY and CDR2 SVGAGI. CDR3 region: CASNSGGAGNEQFF. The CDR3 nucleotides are TGTGCCAGCAATAGCGGGGGGGCCGGCAATGAGCAGTTCTTC.

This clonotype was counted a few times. CDR3 bases: TGCAGTGCTTTTATAGGCGGATCCTACGAGCAGTACTTC. Encoded protein: CSAFIGGSYEQYF. The rearrangement links TRBV20-1 to TRBJ2-7; no reliable D call. V lost 5 bases, J lost 1 base, and 12 bases lay in between. In germline, CDR1 is DFQATT, CDR2 SNEGSKA (reference sequence). The CDR3 contains 13 residues.

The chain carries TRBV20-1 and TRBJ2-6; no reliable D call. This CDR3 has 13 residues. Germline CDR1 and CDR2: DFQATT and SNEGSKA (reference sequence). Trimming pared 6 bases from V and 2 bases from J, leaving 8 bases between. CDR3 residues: CSAPPAGANVLTF. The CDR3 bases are TGCAGTGCCCCGCCAGCTGGGGCCAACGTCCTGACTTTC.

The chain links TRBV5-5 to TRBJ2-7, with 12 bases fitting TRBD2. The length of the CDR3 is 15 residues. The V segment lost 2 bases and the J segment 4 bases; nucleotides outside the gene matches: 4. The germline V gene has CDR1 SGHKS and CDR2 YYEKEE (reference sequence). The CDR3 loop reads CASSFTSGGNYEQYF. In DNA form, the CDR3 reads TGTGCCAGCAGCTTTACTAGCGGGGGGAATTACGAGCAGTACTTC.

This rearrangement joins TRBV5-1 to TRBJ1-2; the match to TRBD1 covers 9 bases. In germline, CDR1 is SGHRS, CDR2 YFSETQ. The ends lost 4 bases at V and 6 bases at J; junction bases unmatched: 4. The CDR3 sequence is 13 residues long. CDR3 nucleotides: TGCGCCAGCAGCAGGGGACAGGGCGATGGCTACACCTTC. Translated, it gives CASSRGQGDGYTF.